The rows below give T cell receptor beta chains drawn from one sample of a study of Graves' ophthalmopathy and Graves' hyperthyroidism. One entry per CDR3 protein, called by TCRdb with MiXCR from the multiplex PCR reads. The sample comprises almost 750,000 distinct CDR3 sequences, roughly 40% of which are singletons, and approximately 43% rests with the top ten. Sample: peripheral blood. The receptors were gathered from an adult man with Graves' ophthalmopathy. CDR3s include the opening cysteine and the closing phenylalanine or tryptophan. Each record gives: V gene, clone size, J gene, D gene, CDR3 protein, CDR3 DNA. D genes are given only for firm matches. A clone size is listed for some rows: how often the clone was seen (once, few, many), or a class if it is expanded.

v_gene: TRBV10-3
abundance: many
j_gene: TRBJ1-1
d_gene: -
CDR3aa: CAISESAGANTEAFF
CDR3nt: TGTGCCATCAGTGAGTCGGCGGGGGCGAACACTGAAGCTTTCTTT

v_gene: TRBV7-2
abundance: few
j_gene: TRBJ1-2
d_gene: TRBD1
CDR3aa: CASSEGQGASDYGYTF
CDR3nt: TGTGCCAGCAGCGAGGGACAGGGGGCCTCTGACTATGGCTACACCTTC

v_gene: TRBV7-9
abundance: many
j_gene: TRBJ1-2
d_gene: -
CDR3aa: CASRLQGYYGYTF
CDR3nt: TGTGCCAGCAGATTACAGGGATACTATGGCTACACCTTC

v_gene: TRBV2
abundance: -
j_gene: TRBJ1-5
d_gene: TRBD1
CDR3aa: CATKAAGGSTGNQPQHF
CDR3nt: TGTGCCACCAAGGCGGCAGGGGGCTCTACAGGCAATCAGCCCCAGCATTTT

v_gene: TRBV3-1
abundance: -
j_gene: TRBJ1-2
d_gene: -
CDR3aa: CASSQDSGTSSGYTF
CDR3nt: TGTGCCAGCAGCCAAGATTCAGGGACCAGTTCCGGCTACACCTTC

v_gene: TRBV25-1
abundance: -
j_gene: TRBJ2-2
d_gene: TRBD2
CDR3aa: CASSSPGTSPGELFF
CDR3nt: TGTGCCAGCAGTTCGCCCGGGACTAGTCCCGGGGAGCTGTTTTTT

v_gene: TRBV13
abundance: -
j_gene: TRBJ1-4
d_gene: -
CDR3aa: CASSLATDREGEKLFF
CDR3nt: TGTGCCAGCAGCTTAGCGACCGATCGCGAGGGTGAAAAACTGTTTTTT

v_gene: TRBV7-9
abundance: once
j_gene: TRBJ1-6
d_gene: TRBD1
CDR3aa: CASSLWTGGDSPLHF
CDR3nt: TGTGCCAGCAGCTTATGGACAGGGGGGGACTCACCCCTCCACTTT

v_gene: TRBV7-8
abundance: many
j_gene: TRBJ1-5
d_gene: TRBD1
CDR3aa: CASSLGTGHNQPQHF
CDR3nt: TGTGCCAGCAGCTTAGGGACAGGACATAATCAGCCCCAGCATTTT

v_gene: TRBV5-7
abundance: -
j_gene: TRBJ1-4
d_gene: -
CDR3aa: CASSFRPTQHMERYSTNEKLFF
CDR3nt: TGTGCCAGCAGCTTCCGCCCCACACAGCACATGGAGAGATACTCAACTAATGAAAAACTGTTTTTT

v_gene: TRBV7-9
abundance: few
j_gene: TRBJ1-2
d_gene: -
CDR3aa: CASSQDTAGYGYTF
CDR3nt: TGCGCCAGCAGCCAAGATACGGCGGGTTATGGCTACACCTTC

v_gene: TRBV29-1
abundance: -
j_gene: TRBJ1-4
d_gene: -
CDR3aa: CSVQRGNREKLFF
CDR3nt: TGCAGCGTCCAAAGAGGGAACCGTGAAAAACTGTTTTTT

v_gene: TRBV19
abundance: few
j_gene: TRBJ2-2
d_gene: -
CDR3aa: CASSRATGELFF
CDR3nt: TGTGCCAGTAGTCGGGCCACCGGGGAGCTGTTTTTT

v_gene: TRBV7-9
abundance: -
j_gene: TRBJ1-5
d_gene: -
CDR3aa: CASSLAGGDQPQHF
CDR3nt: TGTGCCAGCAGCTTAGCAGGAGGGGATCAGCCCCAGCATTTT

v_gene: TRBV29-1
abundance: many
j_gene: TRBJ1-2
d_gene: -
CDR3aa: CSVMTAYGYTF
CDR3nt: TGCAGCGTTATGACAGCCTATGGCTACACCTTC

v_gene: TRBV10-3
abundance: -
j_gene: TRBJ1-1
d_gene: -
CDR3aa: CAITSDGQNTEAFF
CDR3nt: TGTGCCATCACTAGTGACGGTCAGAACACTGAAGCTTTCTTT

v_gene: TRBV7-9
abundance: -
j_gene: TRBJ1-4
d_gene: -
CDR3aa: CASSPMGAGEKLFF
CDR3nt: TGTGCCAGCAGCCCAATGGGGGCCGGCGAAAAACTGTTTTTT

v_gene: TRBV7-9
abundance: many
j_gene: TRBJ1-1
d_gene: -
CDR3aa: CASSLQLFF
CDR3nt: TGTGCCAGCAGCCTACAGCTATTCTTT

v_gene: TRBV29-1
abundance: -
j_gene: TRBJ2-3
d_gene: TRBD1
CDR3aa: CSDSTGGLTDTQYF
CDR3nt: TGCAGCGACTCGACAGGGGGCCTCACAGATACGCAGTATTTT